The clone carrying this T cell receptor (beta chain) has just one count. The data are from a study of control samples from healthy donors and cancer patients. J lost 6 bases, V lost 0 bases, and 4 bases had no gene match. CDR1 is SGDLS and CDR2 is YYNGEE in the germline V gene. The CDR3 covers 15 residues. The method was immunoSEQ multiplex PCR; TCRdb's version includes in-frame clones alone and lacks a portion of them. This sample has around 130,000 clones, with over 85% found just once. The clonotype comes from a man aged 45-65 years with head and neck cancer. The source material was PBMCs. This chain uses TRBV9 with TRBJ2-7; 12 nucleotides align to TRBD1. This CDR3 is CASSVGGQGAGEQYF. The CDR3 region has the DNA TGTGCCAGCAGCGTAGGGGGACAGGGGGCGGGCGAGCAGTACTTC.